A single sample gave rise to the 21 T cell receptor beta chains below, sequenced in a study of blood T cell repertoires in COVID-19. The method was immunoSEQ multiplex PCR; TCRdb's version includes in-frame clones alone and lacks a portion of them. The table includes some 80,000 clones, over 65% detected once. Sequenced: peripheral blood. Source of these receptors: a human donor in a cohort sampled during active COVID-19.

In nucleotides, the CDR3 is TGTGCCAGCAGCCTTCGGCAGGGGGCTAATTCACCCCTCCACTTT. Translated, it gives CASSLRQGANSPLHF. This chain links TRBV3-1 (or the pseudogene TRBV3-2) with TRBJ1-6, with 8 bases that match TRBD1. Germline assignment: CDR1 LGHDT and CDR2 YNNKEL (reference sequence). The J segment lost 6 bases and the V segment lost 4 bases, leaving 5 bases of the junction unmatched. CDR3 length: 15 residues.

The rearrangement uses TRBV7-8 and TRBJ2-5; 9 nucleotides agree with TRBD2. This CDR3 is built from 20 residues. Germline lookup yields CDR1 SGHVS and CDR2 FQNEAQ. Trimming at V came to 1 base and at J to 3 bases, leaving 18 bases not matched to a gene. The CDR3 spells CASSLEVVLAGTLREETQYF. The CDR3 coding sequence is TGTGCCAGCAGCTTAGAAGTGGTTCTAGCGGGAACCCTACGTGAAGAGACCCAGTACTTC.

Comments on this clone: The sample contains more than one DNA sequence encoding this CDR3. V is TRBV18 and J is TRBJ1-2; D remains unclear. Germline V gene data show CDR1 as KGHSH and CDR2 as LQKENI. This CDR3 comprises 14 residues. Trimming took off 3 bases at V and 2 bases at J, with 10 bases between the two ends. This chain's CDR3 is CASSPGQANYGYTF. CDR3 in DNA: TGTGCCAGCTCACCCGGCCAGGCGAACTATGGCTACACCTTC.

This chain connects TRBV28 to TRBJ2-7; TRBD2 might be the D (6 bases). This CDR3 comprises 13 residues. The germline gives CDR1 MDHEN, CDR2 SYDVKM. Trimming stripped 5 bases from V and 2 bases from J, with 10 bases between. CDR3 region: CASSRLGAYEQYF. The CDR3 coding sequence is TGTGCCAGCAGTCGACTAGGGGCCTACGAGCAGTACTTC.

The CDR3 reads CASSSTGTTLSYEQYF. CDR3 DNA sequence: TGCGCCAGCAGCTCTACCGGGACTACGCTCTCCTACGAGCAGTACTTC. The chain recombines TRBV5-1 with TRBJ2-7; 7 bases align to TRBD2. V lost 3 bases, J lost 0 bases, and 9 bases stayed unmatched. Germline V gene lookup returns CDR1 SGHRS and CDR2 YFSETQ. The CDR3 spans 16 residues.

The chain has TRBV10-3 and TRBJ2-2; D is unresolved. Germline lookup yields CDR1 ENHRY and CDR2 SYGVKD. V lost 4 bases and J lost 2, with 8 bases in between. The CDR3 is made up of 14 amino acids. This CDR3 is CAISGYKNTGELFF. The CDR3 DNA reads as TGTGCCATCAGTGGCTATAAAAACACCGGGGAGCTGTTTTTT.

The chain is built from TRBV28 and TRBJ1-2; 7 nucleotides align to TRBD1. V dropped 7 bases and J dropped 8; count of bases not matched to a gene: 16. Germline loops: CDR1 MDHEN, CDR2 SYDVKM. The CDR3 consists of 15 residues. The CDR3 region has the DNA TGTGCCAGCAACCCAATCCCGGGACAGAGATCGGGCTACACCTTC. This translates into CASNPIPGQRSGYTF.

The chain joins TRBV20-1 to TRBJ1-2; D remains ambiguous. The CDR3 sequence is 11 residues long. The V gene lost 5 bases and the J gene lost 4 bases, with 8 bases spanning the gap. CDR1 DFQATT and CDR2 SNEGSKA come from the germline V gene (reference sequence). The CDR3 protein is CSAPGLYGYTF. The CDR3 DNA sequence: TGCAGTGCTCCCGGTCTCTATGGCTACACCTTC.

This clone showed up just once. The CDR3 loop reads CASRMTANTEAFF. The CDR3 DNA reads as TGTGCCAGCAGGATGACAGCGAACACTGAAGCTTTCTTT. The rearrangement uses TRBV6-5 and TRBJ1-1; D is possibly TRBD1 (5 bases). The CDR3 covers 13 residues. V lost 6 bases and J 1 base, leaving 9 bases between the germline ends. CDR1 is MNHEY, CDR2 SVGAGI, per germline.

The chain employs TRBV5-4 and TRBJ1-2; 8 positions agree with TRBD1. V lost 4 bases to trimming and J lost 4 bases; unmatched junction nucleotides: 6. The CDR3 contains 14 residues. Germline-derived CDR1 and CDR2 are SGHNT and YYREEE (reference sequence). The chain's CDR3 is CASSAGQGIYGYTF. DNA for the CDR3: TGTGCCAGCAGCGCCGGACAGGGAATCTATGGCTACACCTTC.

The chain carries TRBV7-2 and TRBJ2-1, with 8 positions matching TRBD2. The V gene end was trimmed by 0 bases and the J gene end by 9 bases; junction bases not matched to a gene: 13. Germline-derived CDR1 and CDR2 are SGHTA and FQGNSA. This CDR3 contains 17 residues. Here the CDR3 reads CASSLARYFAGGGEQFF. In DNA form, the CDR3 reads TGTGCCAGCAGCTTAGCGCGGTATTTTGCGGGAGGTGGTGAGCAGTTCTTC.

This chain links TRBV6-2 or TRBV6-3 with TRBJ2-2, with 9 bases matching TRBD2. This CDR3 contains 16 residues. Germline V gives CDR1 MNHEY, CDR2 SVGEGT. Germline trimming cut 6 bases from V and 1 base from J; bases unmatched to any gene: 6. CDR3 residues: CASSRSSGVNTGELFF. CDR3 coding DNA: TGTGCCAGCAGCCGTTCTAGCGGGGTGAACACCGGGGAGCTGTTTTTT.

The CDR3 loop reads CASIPTGFRDQPQHF. The CDR3 nucleotides are TGTGCCAGCATCCCGACAGGGTTTAGGGATCAGCCCCAGCATTTT. This rearrangement joins TRBV21-1 to TRBJ1-5; the tabulated D call, TRBD1, remains unverified against the DNA. TRBV21-1 is a listed pseudogene. This CDR3 is built from 15 residues.

The chain couples TRBV7-7 to TRBJ2-2; D may be TRBD1 (6 bases). CDR1 is SSHAT and CDR2 is FNYEAQ in the germline V gene (reference sequence). Trimming removed 2 bases at V and 9 bases at J, with 7 bases between. The CDR3 is 12 amino acids. CDR3 protein: CASSLTGWELFF. CDR3 nucleotides: TGTGCCAGCAGCTTAACAGGGTGGGAGCTGTTTTTT.

V gene TRBV27 combines with J gene TRBJ2-6, with D perhaps matching TRBD1 (5 bases). The CDR3 length is 16 residues. V lost 5 bases, J lost 0 bases, and 11 bases lay in between. CDR1 is MNHEY, CDR2 SMNVEV, per germline (reference sequence). For the CDR3, the DNA is TGTGCCAGCAGTAGGCAAAGGGGCTCTGGGGCCAACGTCCTGACTTTC. Protein: CASSRQRGSGANVLTF. The whole variable domain, remainder taken from reference TRBV27 and TRBJ2-6, is EAQVTQNPRYLITVTGKKLTVTCSQNMNHEYMSWYRQDPGLGLRQIYYSMNVEVTDKGDVPEGYKVSRKEKRNFPLILESPSPNQTSLYFCASSRQRGSGANVLTFGAGSRLTVL.

The chain has TRBV20-1 and TRBJ2-7; 9 positions match TRBD2. V lost 3 bases to trimming and J lost 0 bases; unmatched junction nucleotides: 0. The CDR3 runs 13 residues. CDR1 and CDR2 (germline): DFQATT, SNEGSKA (reference sequence). The CDR3 spells CSASSGSSYEQYF. In nucleotides, the CDR3 is TGCAGTGCTAGTAGCGGGAGCTCCTACGAGCAGTACTTC.

This chain links TRBV27 with TRBJ2-1; no clear D gene. CDR1 is MNHEY, CDR2 SMNVEV, per germline (reference sequence). This CDR3 has 12 amino acids. V shed 2 bases and J shed 6 bases, with 5 bases lying between them. This CDR3 reads CASSLRVNEQFF. CDR3 sequence (DNA): TGTGCCAGCAGTTTACGGGTCAATGAGCAGTTCTTC.

The rearrangement joins TRBV19 to TRBJ2-7; 8 bases agree with TRBD1. Germline CDR1 LNHDA, CDR2 SQIVND (reference sequence). Trimming cost V 5 bases and J 2 bases; bases outside gene matches: 8. This CDR3 contains 15 residues. The CDR3 sequence is CASSPRTGYTYEQYF. The CDR3 nucleotides are TGTGCCAGTAGTCCCCGGACAGGGTATACCTACGAGCAGTACTTC.

This chain uses TRBV5-5 with TRBJ1-4, with D tentatively TRBD1 (5 bases). This CDR3 contains 16 residues. Trimming took 4 bases from V and 7 from J, leaving 20 bases between them. Germline lookup yields CDR1 SGHKS and CDR2 YYEKEE (reference sequence). CDR3 sequence: CASSPGAGGKGEKLFF. The CDR3 DNA reads as TGTGCCAGCAGCCCCGGGGCCGGAGGGAAGGGTGAAAAACTGTTTTTT.

CDR3 residues: CASSEPGQGEAFF. DNA of the CDR3: TGTGCCAGCAGTGAACCCGGACAGGGAGAAGCTTTCTTT. The V and J genes are TRBV25-1 and TRBJ1-1, with 8 bases fitting TRBD1. The ends lost 2 bases at V and 8 bases at J; junction bases unmatched: 4. The CDR3 is 13 residues long. CDR1 and CDR2 (germline): MGHDK, SYGVNS.

The table lists this clone with a count of one. This sequence joins TRBV5-8 and TRBJ1-4; a possible D gene is TRBD1 (5 bases). V was pared by 5 bases and J by 2 bases, with 13 bases between. Germline V lookup: CDR1 SGHTS, CDR2 YDEGEE. There are 15 residues in the CDR3. DNA of the CDR3: TGTGCCAGCAGGCAACAGGAGAAGACTAATGAAAAACTGTTTTTT. Protein product: CASRQQEKTNEKLFF.